Included here is one T cell receptor beta chain sequence, with context. The V gene's germline CDR1 is ENHRY and CDR2 SYGVKD. J was trimmed by 4 bases and V by 5 bases; bases with no gene match: 1. The CDR3 length is 13 residues. This entry is derived from a study of siplizumab effects on memory and regulatory T cells. Using immunoSEQ multiplex PCR, the repertoire was profiled, and TCRdb retains in-frame clones only, with some absent. In the table there are roughly 120,000 clones, roughly 94% of which are singletons. What was sequenced was non-Treg CD4+ T cells sorted from blood. The rearrangement links TRBV10-3 to TRBJ2-2, with 7 bases lining up with TRBD2. The receptor was isolated from a human donor in good health. The CDR3 region has the DNA TGTGCCATCAGTACGGGAGGCACCGGGGAGCTGTTTTTT. It yields the protein CAISTGGTGELFF.